The rows below give T cell receptor beta chains drawn from one sample of a study of response to subunit inactivated influenza vaccine. TCRdb itself ran the RT-PCR reads through MiXCR, one entry per CDR3 protein. The table shows about 500,000 distinct CDR3 sequences, with 16% occurring only once. The sample here was CD4+ T cells sorted from PBMCs, taken 23 to 25 months after vaccination. The receptor source for this set is a man between 50 and 70 years old who received an inactivated influenza vaccine. CDR3s include the opening cysteine and the closing phenylalanine or tryptophan. The D gene is left open where the match is weak. Clone sizes are given selectively: once, few, many, or a class where the clone is expanded.

>TRBV4-3|TRBD1|few|TRBJ2-3
TGCGCCAGCAGCCAAGATAACAGGGGGCTGGATACGCAGTATTTT
CASSQDNRGLDTQYF
>TRBV9|TRBD2|.|TRBJ2-3
TGTGCCAGCAGCGTCGGGACTAGCGGTCATACAGATACGCAGTATTTT
CASSVGTSGHTDTQYF
>TRBV3-1|TRBD2|many|TRBJ2-1
TGTGCCAGCAGCCAAGTACTAGCGGGAGGCGGAGAGCAGTTCTTC
CASSQVLAGGGEQFF
>TRBV9|.|.|TRBJ1-1
TGTGCCAGCAGCGTAGGTAGGGTTAACACTGAAGCTTTCTTT
CASSVGRVNTEAFF
>TRBV7-8|.|many|TRBJ2-3
TGTGCCAGCAGCTTCGACAGAGATACGCAGTATTTT
CASSFDRDTQYF
>TRBV9|.|few|TRBJ1-2
TGTGCCAGCAGCGTCGAGGGGCGAAATGGCTACACCTTC
CASSVEGRNGYTF
>TRBV6-1|.|many|TRBJ2-1
TGTGCCAGCAGTGAACTCGGGAGTGTGGATGAGCAGTTCTTC
CASSELGSVDEQFF
>TRBV7-2|TRBD2|.|TRBJ2-7
TGTGCCAGCAGCACTTCGGGACTAGCGGGTCCCTACGAGCAGTACTTC
CASSTSGLAGPYEQYF
>TRBV28|.|.|TRBJ1-2
TGTGCCAGCAGTAACGCACGCTATGGCTACACCTTC
CASSNARYGYTF
>TRBV25-1|TRBD1|.|TRBJ2-1
TGTGCCAGCAGTAGACAAGGGACAGGGGGTTTCAATGAGCAGTTCTTC
CASSRQGTGGFNEQFF
>TRBV11-2|TRBD1|few|TRBJ2-7
TGTGCCAGCAGCCTGGCCCAGGGGGCGGGGGAGCAGTACTTC
CASSLAQGAGEQYF
>TRBV27|TRBD2|.|TRBJ2-3
TGTGCCAGCAGGGTTAGCGGGGTGGGGGCAGATACGCAGTATTTT
CASRVSGVGADTQYF
>TRBV28|.|few|TRBJ2-2
TGTGCCAGCACTCTCCGGGCGGCAGCGAACACCGGGGAGCTGTTTTTT
CASTLRAAANTGELFF
>TRBV9|TRBD1|.|TRBJ1-1
TGTGCCAGCAGCGTAGGACAGGGGGTGAACACTGAAGCTTTCTTT
CASSVGQGVNTEAFF
>TRBV10-3|.|few|TRBJ2-7
TGTGCCATCAGTGACAGGTCCACTAACGAGCAGTACTTC
CAISDRSTNEQYF
>TRBV5-1|TRBD2|few|TRBJ2-5
TGCGCCAGCAGCTCAGGGGCTAGCGGGGGAGAGACCCAGTACTTC
CASSSGASGGETQYF
>TRBV20-1|TRBD2|many|TRBJ2-5
TGCAGTGCCCACTCACCTAGCGGGGGGGAATTAACCCAGTACTTC
CSAHSPSGGELTQYF
>TRBV27|.|few|TRBJ2-2
TGTGCCAGCAGTTTATCGAAGGTCACCGGGGAGCTGTTTTTT
CASSLSKVTGELFF
>TRBV29-1|TRBD1|.|TRBJ1-5
TGCAGCGTTGAGGGACAGGTCAATCAGCCCCAGCATTTT
CSVEGQVNQPQHF
>TRBV2|TRBD1|.|TRBJ1-1
TGTGCCAGCAGTGAATCGGGACAGCCGAACACTGAAGCGTTCTTT
CASSESGQPNTEAFF
>TRBV29-1|.|few|TRBJ1-4
TGCAGCGTCTCGGCACTACATAATGAAAAACTGTTTTTT
CSVSALHNEKLFF
>TRBV7-2|TRBD1|few|TRBJ1-6
TGTGCCAGCAGCGCCCGGACAGGGACCCTCCACTTT
CASSARTGTLHF
>TRBV9|TRBD2|.|TRBJ2-3
TGTGCCAGCAGCCCTCGGATGACTAGCGGGAGTGGGGATACGCAGTATTTT
CASSPRMTSGSGDTQYF
>TRBV20-1|.|few|TRBJ2-3
TGCAGTGCTAGAGACACCCGGAGGTCAGATACGCAGTATTTT
CSARDTRRSDTQYF
>TRBV12-3/TRBV12-4|.|few|TRBJ2-5
TGTGCCAGCAGTTTAGTTACCTCCGGGGAGACCCAGTACTTC
CASSLVTSGETQYF
>TRBV11-2|TRBD1|.|TRBJ1-1
TGTGCCAGCAGCTTAGGTGGACAGGGCTTCATGAACACTGAAGCTTTCTTT
CASSLGGQGFMNTEAFF
>TRBV20-1|.|.|TRBJ2-3
TGCAGTGCCACCCCGGCCCGGCAGGGATTAACAGATACGCAGTATTTT
CSATPARQGLTDTQYF
>TRBV25-1|.|few|TRBJ1-1
TGTGCCAGCAGTGAATCCCCCAGAACTGAAGCTTTCTTT
CASSESPRTEAFF
>TRBV29-1|TRBD1|few|TRBJ2-4
TGCAGCGCGGCGGCGGGACAGGGTAGGGGGGGCATTCAGTACTTC
CSAAAGQGRGGIQYF
>TRBV20-1|TRBD1|.|TRBJ1-5
TGCAGTGCTAGACCACACGGCGGGACAGATAATCAGCCCCAGCATTTT
CSARPHGGTDNQPQHF
>TRBV4-2|TRBD1|.|TRBJ2-3
TGTGCCAGCAGCCGGGACAGGGGGACTAGCACAGATACGCAGTATTTT
CASSRDRGTSTDTQYF
>TRBV6-1|TRBD2|few|TRBJ2-1
TGTGCCAGCACCCCGTTTGGGGGGGACCGCAATGAGCAGTTCTTC
CASTPFGGDRNEQFF
>TRBV4-2|TRBD2|.|TRBJ2-3
TGTGCCAGCAGCCAGGTAGCGGGGGGGCATCGGGATACGCAGTATTTT
CASSQVAGGHRDTQYF
>TRBV12-3/TRBV12-4|.|few|TRBJ1-1
TGTGCCAGCAGGGACGGGTTGAACACTGAAGCTTTCTTT
CASRDGLNTEAFF
>TRBV7-9|.|few|TRBJ1-3
TGTGCCAGCAGCTTAGGGGGAAGCGTTGGAAACACCATATATTTT
CASSLGGSVGNTIYF
>TRBV5-1|.|.|TRBJ2-3
TGCGCCAGCAGCTTGGCGGGGGCCTCAGATACGCAGTATTTT
CASSLAGASDTQYF
>TRBV20-1|TRBD2|few|TRBJ2-1
TGCAGTGCTGGACTAGCGGGGCCCAACAATGAGCAGTTCTTC
CSAGLAGPNNEQFF
>TRBV15|.|.|TRBJ2-2
TGTGCCACCAGCAGAGATTTCGGGACCACCGGGGAGCTGTTTTTT
CATSRDFGTTGELFF